This TCR beta chain was recorded in a study of blood T cell repertoires in COVID-19. Looking at the study overall: The origin of the acute and convalescent COVID-19 samples was the United States, Italy and Spain. The cDNA or gDNA used as material had been derived from T cells, B-cell-depleted T cells, or PBMCs.

The V gene's germline CDR1 is SGHTA and CDR2 FQGNSA. Trimming cost V 5 bases and J 7 bases; bases outside gene matches: 6. The CDR3 loop spans 13 amino acids. In the original workflow: Cell counts per sample came from amplifying reference gene primers. Repertoires were generated with immunoSEQ multiplex PCR, while TCRdb's copy carries only in-frame clones and drops some. The V and J calls and clone size come from that table; D and trimming were worked out from the DNA. The sample shows nearly 60,000 clones, 90% of them seen only once. The rearrangement joins TRBV7-2 to TRBJ2-5; TRBD1 agrees at 8 bases. The receptor was derived from a man between 60 and 75 years old with active COVID-19. Sequenced material: peripheral blood. The CDR3 loop is CASSTTGEGTQYF. In DNA, the CDR3 is TGTGCCAGCAGCACGACAGGGGAAGGGACCCAGTACTTC.